The 15 T cell receptor beta chains presented below share a single source sample, sequenced in a study of shared clonotypes between healthy human individuals. Profiling relied on immunoSEQ multiplex PCR, and the TCRdb table lists in-frame clones only, not all of them. In the table there are around 1.6 million clones, around 98% of which are singletons. The sample comprised naive CD4+ T cells sorted from blood. Subset specified: CD45RA+ positively selected. The receptors derive from a man aged 30 to 45 in good health.

V gene TRBV2 combines with J gene TRBJ1-1; unclear D gene. The CDR3 is 12 amino acids. With 3 bases removed from V and 4 bases from J, the gap between germline ends came to 6 bases. Germline V gene sequence: CDR1 SNHLY, CDR2 FYNNEI. The CDR3 nucleotides read TGTGCCAGCAGTGACAGTGGCACTGAAGCTTTCTTT. Its protein is CASSDSGTEAFF.

This clone is a singleton in its sample. The gene calls are TRBV6-5 and TRBJ1-2; TRBD1 might be the D (5 bases). Germline CDR1 reads MNHEY; CDR2 reads SVGAGI. The CDR3 is 15 amino acids. The V end lost 6 bases, the J end lost 5 bases, and 19 bases lay between the germline ends. The CDR3 reads CASSPSGLGGYGYTF. As DNA, the CDR3 is TGTGCCAGCAGCCCATCGGGACTGGGAGGTTATGGCTACACCTTC.

The genes are TRBV30 and TRBJ2-7; tentatively, D is TRBD2 (7 bases). Per the germline V gene, CDR1 is GTSNPN and CDR2 is SVGIG (reference sequence). The V gene lost 6 bases and the J gene lost 0 bases, with 18 bases spanning the gap. The CDR3 runs 15 residues. The DNA for the CDR3 is TGTGCCTGCCCGAAGGAGGGGGGGTCCTCCTACGAGCAGTACTTC. This encodes CACPKEGGSSYEQYF.

The chain carries TRBV7-9 and TRBJ2-1; 7 bases fit TRBD2. From germline, CDR1 is SEHNR and CDR2 FQNEAQ (reference sequence). Trimming cost V 5 bases and J 7 bases; bases outside gene matches: 14. CDR3 size: 16 residues. CDR3 sequence: CASSPSGAGFRNEQFF. CDR3 bases: TGTGCCAGCAGCCCCAGCGGGGCGGGATTTAGGAATGAGCAGTTCTTC.

J is TRBJ1-2 and V is TRBV11-2, with 9 bases lining up with TRBD1. V lost 4 bases and J lost 7; bases outside the gene matches: 10. There are 15 residues in the CDR3. Germline V lookup: CDR1 SGHAT, CDR2 FQNNGV. Here the CDR3 reads CASSSSAGQGIGYTF. In nucleotides, the CDR3 is TGTGCCAGCAGCTCGTCCGCGGGACAGGGAATTGGCTACACCTTC.

This chain uses TRBV5-1 with TRBJ1-2, with 10 bases aligning to TRBD1. Germline loops: CDR1 SGHRS, CDR2 YFSETQ. Losses at the gene ends were 0 bases for V and 5 bases for J; bases not matched to a gene: 4. CDR3 size: 15 residues. The CDR3 sequence is CASSLGTGGLYGYTF. For the CDR3, the DNA is TGCGCCAGCAGCTTGGGGACAGGGGGACTTTATGGCTACACCTTC.

The chain couples TRBV5-1 to TRBJ2-1, with D perhaps TRBD1 or TRBD2 (5 bases each). Germline V gene sequence: CDR1 SGHRS, CDR2 YFSETQ. Deletions cut 4 bases from V and 10 bases from J, with 24 bases between. This CDR3 is 16 amino acids long. The CDR3: CASSDHRGAPPREQFF. The CDR3 nucleotides read TGCGCCAGCAGCGACCATCGGGGCGCTCCCCCCAGGGAGCAGTTCTTC.

This clone was observed once. The V and J genes are TRBV6-6 and TRBJ1-1; no reliable D call. Trimming removed 5 bases at V and 8 bases at J, with 15 bases between. The CDR3 spans 13 residues. Germline V gives CDR1 MNHNY, CDR2 SVGAGI (reference sequence). CDR3 DNA: TGTGCCAGCAGTATATCAGCGGGCGGAGAAGCTTTCTTT. Its translation is CASSISAGGEAFF.

The chain carries TRBV7-2 and TRBJ2-1; possible D gene TRBD1, 6 bases. V lost 1 base and J lost 8, with 9 bases in between. The CDR3 has 13 residues. CDR1 is SGHTA and CDR2 is FQGNSA in the germline V gene. The CDR3 region has the DNA TGTGCCAGCAGCTTAGACAGGGACCATGAGCAGTTCTTC. It is translated as CASSLDRDHEQFF. The full variable domain, its missing parts supplied by reference TRBV7-2 and TRBJ2-1, is GAGVSQSPSNKVTEKGKDVELRCDPISGHTALYWYRQSLGQGLEFLIYFQGNSAPDKSGLPSDRFSAERTGGSVSTLTIQRTQQEDSAVYLCASSLDRDHEQFFGPGTRLTVL.

The chain couples TRBV6-1 to TRBJ1-1; maybe TRBD1 (5 bases). The CDR3 covers 14 residues. Trimming cost V 2 bases and J 6 bases, with 13 bases left between them. Germline V gene data show CDR1 as MNHNS and CDR2 as SASEGT. The CDR3 protein is CASSERDEGSEAFF. The DNA for the CDR3 is TGTGCCAGCAGTGAAAGAGACGAGGGGTCTGAAGCTTTCTTT.

This clone occurred once. J is TRBJ1-2 and V is TRBV5-5; unclear D gene. V lost 1 base, J lost 3 bases, and 7 bases lay in between. This CDR3 is 13 amino acids long. Germline CDR1 and CDR2: SGHKS and YYEKEE (reference sequence). The CDR3 sequence: CASSLITDYGYTF. The CDR3 DNA sequence: TGTGCCAGCAGCTTGATCACGGACTATGGCTACACCTTC.

Of note for this clone: This sample also contains other DNA sequences that code for the same CDR3. CDR3 amino acids: CASSRLTGELFF. The CDR3 bases are TGTGCCAGTAGCCGGTTGACCGGGGAGCTGTTTTTT. The V gene is TRBV19, the J gene TRBJ2-2; D unclear. CDR1 and CDR2 from the germline V gene are LNHDA and SQIVND (reference sequence). The CDR3 consists of 12 residues. Trimming shortened V by 6 bases and J by 5 bases, and 7 bases separated the two germline ends.

CDR3 nucleotide sequence: TGTGCCAGCAGCTTGGCGGGACAGGGAAACTATGGCTACACCTTC. It is translated as CASSLAGQGNYGYTF. This chain links TRBV5-4 with TRBJ1-2; 9 bases agree with TRBD1. The CDR3 consists of 15 residues. J gave up 2 bases and V 0 bases, and 2 bases lay outside the gene matches. CDR1 is SGHNT, CDR2 YYREEE, per germline (reference sequence).

This clone was seen once. This chain joins TRBV27 and TRBJ2-2; weak D call: TRBD1 (6 bases). CDR1 MNHEY and CDR2 SMNVEV come from the germline V gene (reference sequence). The V end lost 5 bases, the J end lost 4 bases, and 14 bases lay between the germline ends. This CDR3 has 15 amino acids. CDR3 residues: CASSTQQGPTGELFF. CDR3 bases: TGTGCCAGCAGTACACAACAGGGTCCCACCGGGGAGCTGTTTTTT.

Regarding this clone: This same CDR3 is encoded by further DNA sequences in the sample. V and J are TRBV18 and TRBJ2-3; 7 nucleotides align to TRBD2. Per germline, CDR1 KGHSH and CDR2 LQKENI. Trimming at V came to 5 bases and at J to 1 base, leaving 3 bases not matched to a gene. This CDR3 is 14 amino acids long. The CDR3 sequence is CASSGLAGTDTQYF. The CDR3 nucleotides read TGTGCCAGCTCAGGGCTAGCGGGCACAGATACGCAGTATTTT.